Listed below are T cell receptor beta chains from one sample, sequenced in a study of response to subunit inactivated influenza vaccine. TCRdb independently ran MiXCR on the RT-PCR reads; one entry per CDR3 protein. Here the sample spans some 640,000 distinct CDR3 sequences, roughly 13% being singletons. The input for sequencing was PBMCs from blood, taken 14 to 15 days before vaccination. These receptors all stem from a man aged 45-65 years who received an inactivated influenza vaccine. The CDR3 runs from the conserved cysteine through the conserved F or W. The order of the fields is V gene, clone size, J gene, D gene, CDR3 protein, CDR3 DNA. D genes are given only for firm matches. A clone size is listed for some rows: how often the clone was seen (once, few, many), or a class if it is expanded.

TRBV18	few	TRBJ2-3	-	CASSPPSFLHTQYF	TGTGCCAGCTCACCCCCCAGTTTCCTACATACGCAGTATTTT
TRBV12-3/TRBV12-4	few	TRBJ1-4	-	CASSRQSPEKLFF	TGTGCCAGCAGCAGACAGTCACCTGAAAAACTGTTTTTT
TRBV12-3/TRBV12-4	-	TRBJ2-7	-	CASSWTFSYEQYF	TGTGCCAGCAGTTGGACATTCTCCTACGAGCAGTACTTC
TRBV6-2/TRBV6-3	-	TRBJ2-7	-	CASSQTQGSSYEQYF	TGTGCCAGCAGTCAAACCCAGGGAAGCTCCTACGAGCAGTACTTC
TRBV7-2	-	TRBJ2-3	TRBD2	CASSLRLAVGDTQYF	TGTGCCAGCAGCTTAAGACTAGCGGTGGGTGATACGCAGTATTTT
TRBV20-1	few	TRBJ2-3	-	CSARDRRTRSTDTQYF	TGCAGTGCTAGAGATCGACGGACCCGGAGCACAGATACGCAGTATTTT
TRBV11-2	many	TRBJ2-7	-	CASSFSRASYEQYF	TGTGCCAGCAGCTTCAGCAGGGCTTCCTACGAGCAGTACTTC
TRBV7-9	many	TRBJ2-2	TRBD2	CASSLALAGNGELFF	TGTGCCAGCAGCTTAGCCCTAGCGGGAAACGGGGAGCTGTTTTTT
TRBV27	-	TRBJ2-5	-	CASRGPFEQETQYF	TGTGCCAGCAGGGGGCCCTTCGAGCAAGAGACCCAGTACTTC
TRBV6-1	few	TRBJ2-5	TRBD2	CASSEGLAGGPYYTQYF	TGTGCCAGCAGTGAGGGACTAGCGGGGGGCCCTTACTATACCCAGTACTTC
TRBV6-1	many	TRBJ2-2	-	CASSEVRTGELFF	TGTGCCAGCAGTGAAGTTCGGACCGGGGAGCTGTTTTTT
TRBV29-1	few	TRBJ1-1	-	CSSGGRANTEAFF	TGCAGCTCTGGGGGCAGGGCTAACACTGAAGCTTTCTTT
TRBV6-1	-	TRBJ2-3	TRBD1	CASSEQGNRGDTQYF	TGTGCCAGCAGTGAACAGGGGAACAGGGGGGATACGCAGTATTTT
TRBV28	-	TRBJ2-7	-	CASSSLYGGTYEQYF	TGTGCCAGCAGTTCCCTCTATGGGGGGACCTACGAGCAGTACTTC
TRBV20-1	-	TRBJ2-1	TRBD1	CSAKQGGHEQFF	TGCAGTGCCAAACAGGGGGGTCATGAGCAGTTCTTC
TRBV10-3	-	TRBJ2-5	TRBD2	CAATSGRLETQYF	TGTGCCGCGACTAGCGGGAGGTTAGAGACCCAGTACTTC
TRBV15	few	TRBJ2-7	TRBD2	CATSRDGSGRAHEQYF	TGTGCCACCAGCAGAGATGGAAGCGGGAGGGCCCACGAGCAGTACTTC
TRBV5-1	-	TRBJ2-1	TRBD1	CASSWGRGQGHNEQFF	TGCGCCAGCAGCTGGGGAAGGGGACAGGGACACAATGAGCAGTTCTTC
TRBV19	few	TRBJ2-2	-	CASSPDSISTGELFF	TGTGCCAGTAGTCCCGACAGCATTTCTACCGGGGAGCTGTTTTTT
TRBV12-3/TRBV12-4	-	TRBJ2-7	TRBD1	CASTFSGGFNSYEQYF	TGTGCCAGCACCTTTTCAGGGGGTTTCAACTCCTACGAGCAGTACTTC
TRBV28	-	TRBJ2-2	-	CASSLGYAGELFF	TGTGCCAGCAGTTTGGGGTACGCCGGGGAGCTGTTTTTT
TRBV29-1	-	TRBJ2-5	TRBD2	CSVAGSGSGETQYF	TGCAGCGTGGCTGGGAGCGGGAGTGGAGAGACCCAGTACTTC